A single sample gave rise to the 17 T cell receptor beta chains below, sequenced in a study of Tregs in tolerant kidney transplant recipients. Method: immunoSEQ multiplex PCR; TCRdb's copy keeps in-frame clones and lacks some. The table includes about 68,000 clones, roughly 89% detected once. Sequences were obtained from CD4+ T cells from blood. These receptors came from a human donor in good health.

The rearrangement uses TRBV4-3 and TRBJ2-2, with D perhaps matching TRBD2 (6 bases). The germline gives CDR1 LGHNA, CDR2 YSLEER. This CDR3 has 17 amino acids. Trimming removed 2 bases from V and 4 bases from J, with 17 bases in between. The CDR3 DNA is TGCGCCAGCAGCCAACTACGCTCGGGAGCGGGCACCGGGGAGCTGTTTTTT. Translation gives CASSQLRSGAGTGELFF.

The V call is TRBV6-5, the J call TRBJ2-7; D gene unclear. This CDR3 is built from 11 residues. V lost 4 bases and J 3 bases, leaving 4 bases between the germline ends. Germline V gives CDR1 MNHEY, CDR2 SVGAGI. CDR3 nucleotide sequence: TGTGCCAGCAGTTTGTTCTACGAGCAGTACTTC. It encodes CASSLFYEQYF.

Remarks on this clone: The junction departs from germline at one end; a sequencing error may be responsible. Other nucleotide sequences in the sample specify the same CDR3. This chain uses TRBV7-8 with TRBJ1-1, with D hard to call. The germline gives CDR1 SGHVS, CDR2 FQNEAQ. This CDR3 is 13 amino acids long. In nucleotides, the CDR3 is TGTGCCAGCAGCTTAGTCGCGAACACTGAGGCTTTCTTT. Translated: CASSLVANTEAFF.

The chain couples TRBV29-1 to TRBJ2-2, with TRBD1 identical over 10 bases. The junction had 6 bases not matched to a gene; V was cut back by 3 bases and J by 8 bases. This CDR3 is built from 14 residues. In germline, CDR1 is SQVTM, CDR2 ANQGSEA. In DNA, the CDR3 is TGCAGCGTTGACCCGACAGGGGGCGGGGGGGAGCTGTTTTTT. This codes for CSVDPTGGGGELFF.

The CDR3 DNA reads as TGCGCCAGCAGCGTTCGCCTAGCGGGGCTCCAAGAGACCCAGTACTTC. It yields the protein CASSVRLAGLQETQYF. The chain has TRBV5-1 and TRBJ2-5, with 9 bases identical to TRBD2. The CDR3 loop spans 16 amino acids. CDR1 is SGHRS, CDR2 YFSETQ, per germline. V was pared by 4 bases and J by 1 base, with 8 bases of the junction left unmatched.

The rearrangement links TRBV5-4 to TRBJ2-1; 12 positions agree with TRBD2. CDR1 is SGHNT and CDR2 is YYREEE in the germline V gene (reference sequence). The CDR3 contains 14 residues. Trimming at V came to 1 base and at J to 8 bases, leaving 1 base not matched to a gene. The CDR3 coding sequence is TGTGCCAGCAGCTTGACTAGCGGGAGGCATGAGCAGTTCTTC. Translated, it gives CASSLTSGRHEQFF.

The V and J genes are TRBV5-1 and TRBJ2-1; 8 bases agree with TRBD2. The CDR3 loop spans 15 amino acids. V dropped 0 bases and J dropped 5; count of bases not matched to a gene: 4. Germline V CDR1 and CDR2: SGHRS, YFSETQ. CDR3 amino acids: CASSLAPGGNNEQFF. DNA of the CDR3: TGCGCCAGCAGCTTGGCCCCGGGAGGGAACAATGAGCAGTTCTTC.

The chain employs TRBV10-3 and TRBJ1-1; D call uncertain. The ends were cut back, 0 bases at V and 11 bases at J, with 22 bases in the middle. This CDR3 is 16 amino acids long. CDR1 ENHRY and CDR2 SYGVKD come from the germline V gene. CDR3 coding DNA: TGTGCCATCAGTGAGTCCTCATTCGAGTCTGGGGTGGAGGCTTTCTTT. Its translation is CAISESSFESGVEAFF.

The genes are TRBV28 and TRBJ2-1, with a tentative D call TRBD1 (6 bases). This CDR3 contains 14 residues. The germline gives CDR1 MDHEN, CDR2 SYDVKM. V lost 1 base to trimming and J lost 9 bases, with 13 bases between them. For the CDR3, the DNA is TGTGCCAGCAGTTTATTAACAGGGTTAGTTGAGCAGTTCTTC. The encoded protein is CASSLLTGLVEQFF.

The chain is built from TRBV7-3 and TRBJ2-7, with D perhaps matching TRBD2 (7 bases). Between the trimmed V and J ends, which lost 5 bases and 4 bases, there was a span of 18 bases. Germline loops: CDR1 SGHTA, CDR2 FQGTGA. This CDR3 is built from 15 residues. The CDR3 sequence is CASSKDGGLGYEQYF. As DNA, the CDR3 is TGTGCCAGCAGCAAGGACGGGGGGCTTGGATACGAGCAGTACTTC.

The chain links TRBV7-8 to TRBJ1-1; D gene unclear. V lost 1 base, J lost 3 bases, and 6 bases lay in between. Germline CDR1 SGHVS, CDR2 FQNEAQ. This CDR3 contains 13 residues. In DNA form, the CDR3 reads TGTGCCAGCAGCTTAGTTCTCTACACTGAAGCTTTCTTT. This codes for CASSLVLYTEAFF.

V usage is TRBV5-4 and J usage is TRBJ2-5; D possibly matches TRBD1 or TRBD2 (6 bases each). CDR1 SGHNT and CDR2 YYREEE come from the germline V gene (reference sequence). The CDR3 length is 15 residues. V was clipped by 5 bases and J by 4 bases, with 18 bases between them. The CDR3 spells CASREGGSIVETQYF. The CDR3 DNA follows: TGTGCCAGCAGAGAGGGGGGTTCTATCGTAGAGACCCAGTACTTC. Variable domain in full (rest from reference TRBV5-4 and TRBJ2-5): ETGVTQSPTHLIKTRGQQVTLRCSSQSGHNTVSWYQQALGQGPQFIFQYYREEENGRGNFPPRFSGLQFPNYSSELNVNALELDDSALYLCASREGGSIVETQYFGPGTRLLVL.

V gene TRBV27 combines with J gene TRBJ1-1; 9 bases line up with TRBD1. CDR1 is MNHEY and CDR2 is SMNVEV in the germline V gene (reference sequence). The CDR3 has 17 amino acids. J gave up 2 bases and V 4 bases, and 11 bases lay outside the gene matches. CDR3 coding DNA: TGTGCCAGCAGTTCGCTTACCGGGACAGGGCTAAACACTGAAGCTTTCTTT. Translation gives CASSSLTGTGLNTEAFF.

The rearrangement uses TRBV9 and TRBJ2-5; a possible D gene is TRBD2 (6 bases). The length of the CDR3 is 13 residues. Trimming removed 0 bases from V and 6 bases from J, with 9 bases in between. Germline CDR1 is SGDLS and CDR2 is YYNGEE. The CDR3 DNA reads as TGTGCCAGCAGCGTAGCCGGAGGGAAGACCCAGTACTTC. Amino acid sequence: CASSVAGGKTQYF.

The V call is TRBV19, the J call TRBJ1-3, with D maybe TRBD1 (5 bases). V was clipped by 7 bases and J by 0 bases, with 10 bases between them. The germline gives CDR1 LNHDA, CDR2 SQIVND (reference sequence). The CDR3 covers 14 residues. The chain's CDR3 is CASTSRGSGNTIYF. The CDR3 bases are TGTGCCAGTACCTCGAGGGGCTCTGGAAACACCATATATTTT.

J is TRBJ2-3 and V is TRBV5-1; 9 bases match TRBD2. V was pared by 0 bases and J by 0 bases, with 8 bases of the junction left unmatched. Germline values: CDR1 SGHRS, CDR2 YFSETQ. The CDR3 loop spans 18 amino acids. The CDR3 DNA is TGCGCCAGCAGCTTGGGAGCGGGGGGCGGCCTAAGCACAGATACGCAGTATTTT. Its protein is CASSLGAGGGLSTDTQYF.

The chain is built from TRBV7-9 and TRBJ2-7, with 8 bases identical to TRBD1. This CDR3 contains 16 residues. Germline assignment: CDR1 SEHNR and CDR2 FQNEAQ (reference sequence). J was trimmed by 2 bases and V by 3 bases; bases with no gene match: 9. The CDR3 DNA is TGTGCCAGCAGCTTGAGGAGGACAGGGTATGCCTACGAGCAGTACTTC. Its protein product is CASSLRRTGYAYEQYF.